Given below is one TCR beta chain in context. This clonotype has a count of ten or more. Its binding antigen is unknown. The sample holds no much larger clone one base away, and base qualities are not on file. The germline V gene specifies SGHDN as CDR1 and FVKESK as CDR2. The cysteine opens and the phenylalanine closes a CDR3 of 15 amino acids. The retained sequence is limited to the CDR3, 45 bases, with the frame set at the first base. Clipping removes 5 bases from V and 0 bases from J, with 7 as the unmatched junction base count. This entry comes from a study of naive and memory T cell subsets (dated by TCRdb to the late 2010s). Describing the broader study: The figure summarizing the skin biopsy and whole blood samples listed about ten blood donors, 7 tuberculin skin test biopsies and 3 saline control biopsies. PCR2 was typically performed as a SYBR Green qPCR that was stopped at a set threshold, although end-point PCR (about 6 cycles) could be used instead for low-input samples.

Using 3' ligation of a UMI-containing oligonucleotide to TCR cDNA, the study laid out a robust and sensitive protocol to amplify, sequence and analyze TCRs. For whole blood analysis, about 2.4 ml of peripheral blood was drawn from adult healthy volunteers into Tempus tubes, and RNA was extracted according to the manufacturer's instructions. Total RNA was treated with RQ1 DNase, without cell sorting, prior to reverse transcription, with an input of roughly 1 to 1000 ng being targeted. Skin biopsy and whole blood libraries were made to test pipeline robustness in samples where T cells form a minority population. Study-wide findings and limitations: The RNA-based method was acknowledged to be potentially sensitive to changes in TCR transcripts with T cell activation and differentiation.

Preparation of the library involved 5' RACE. The ligated cDNA was amplified by four rounds of PCR, in which nested alpha and beta constant region primers were used together with the SP2 primer. For the blood and skin samples, TCR RNA was reverse transcribed with SuperScript IV using primers for the alpha and beta constant regions. An oligonucleotide carrying the Illumina SP2 primer and a UMI was ligated to the cDNA 3' end using T4 RNA ligase 1. The 12-nucleotide UMI was composed of two random hexamers separated by an eight-base spacer, which was included to prevent hairpin formation. From the second PCR onward, TCR alpha and beta chain libraries were processed separately, and dual indexing was applied for multiplexing. After pooling, the indexed libraries were analyzed by capillary electrophoresis and sequenced on either an Illumina MiSeq or NextSeq. PhiX DNA at about 5-7% was added to the libraries to raise base diversity and improve cluster recognition. Per the source publication's procedure: UMIs were extracted from read 2 by Demultiplexor and combined with the TCR sequence from read 1, and reads were split according to sample indices. V and J genes and V-J junctions were identified by Decombinator, and each TCR was assigned a five-part identifier that included V and J deletions. UMIs were used by Collapsinator to correct sequencing errors and PCR amplification heterogeneity, so that a UMI-based abundance was obtained for each TCR. Identifiers were converted to nucleotide sequence by CDR3Translator and translated to amino acids, and CDR3 regions were extracted on the basis of terminal motifs. Error-corrected alpha and beta TCR counts from blood and skin were compared after normalization to input RNA amount. Through fastp at Q25 and MiXCR, TCRdb rebuilt clones from the public reads, retaining in-frame beta chains. Every entry covers one CDR3 protein and lists the most common genes and DNA from its rows. These V and J calls originate from TCRdb's pipeline instead of the authors' own analysis. The sample contains about 48,000 distinct CDR3 sequences, over 3.5% of them found a single time. Around 0.84% of the sample is taken by the ten largest.

This receptor was obtained from a female donor in good health. The chain couples TRBV14 to TRBJ2-7; 7 bases in the junction line up with TRBD1. The bases are TGTGCCAGCAGCTTCGAGACAGGGAGCTCCTACGAGCAGTACTTC. It codes for CASSFETGSSYEQYF.